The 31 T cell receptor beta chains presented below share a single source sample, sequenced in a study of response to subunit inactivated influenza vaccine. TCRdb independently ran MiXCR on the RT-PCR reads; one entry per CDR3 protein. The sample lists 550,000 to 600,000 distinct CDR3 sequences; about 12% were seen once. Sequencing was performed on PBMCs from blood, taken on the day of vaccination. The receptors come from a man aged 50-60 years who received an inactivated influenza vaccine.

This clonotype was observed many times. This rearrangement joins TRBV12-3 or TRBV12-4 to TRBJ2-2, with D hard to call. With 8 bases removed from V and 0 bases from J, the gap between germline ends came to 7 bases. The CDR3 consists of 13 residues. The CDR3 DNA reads TGTGCCAGCTCGCAGACGAACACCGGGGAGCTGTTTTTT. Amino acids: CASSQTNTGELFF.

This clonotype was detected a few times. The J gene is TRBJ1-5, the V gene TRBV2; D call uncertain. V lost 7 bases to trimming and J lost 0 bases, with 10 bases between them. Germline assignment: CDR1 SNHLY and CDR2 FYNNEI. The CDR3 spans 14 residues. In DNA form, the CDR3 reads TGTGCCAGCAAACAGAGAATTAGCAATCAGCCCCAGCATTTT. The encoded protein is CASKQRISNQPQHF.

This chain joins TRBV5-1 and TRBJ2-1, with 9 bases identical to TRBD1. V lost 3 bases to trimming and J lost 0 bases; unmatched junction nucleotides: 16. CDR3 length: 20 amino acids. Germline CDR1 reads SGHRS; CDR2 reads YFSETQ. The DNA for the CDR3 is TGCGCCAGCAGCTCTTTGTCCCGGGACAGGGATTCCCTCTCCTACAATGAGCAGTTCTTC. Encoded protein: CASSSLSRDRDSLSYNEQFF.

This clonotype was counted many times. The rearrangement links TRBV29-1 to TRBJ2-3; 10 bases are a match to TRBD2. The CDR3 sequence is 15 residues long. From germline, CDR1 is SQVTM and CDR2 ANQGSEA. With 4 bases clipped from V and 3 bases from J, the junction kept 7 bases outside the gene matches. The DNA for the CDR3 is TGCAGCGTTGCGGCTAGCGGGGGATCTACAGATACGCAGTATTTT. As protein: CSVAASGGSTDTQYF.

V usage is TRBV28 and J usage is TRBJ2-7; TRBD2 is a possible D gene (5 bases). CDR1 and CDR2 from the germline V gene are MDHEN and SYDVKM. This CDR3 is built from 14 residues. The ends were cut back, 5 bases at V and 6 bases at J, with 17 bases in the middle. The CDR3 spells CASSPSQEVGEQYF. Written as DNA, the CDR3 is TGTGCCAGCAGTCCGAGCCAGGAGGTCGGCGAGCAGTACTTC.

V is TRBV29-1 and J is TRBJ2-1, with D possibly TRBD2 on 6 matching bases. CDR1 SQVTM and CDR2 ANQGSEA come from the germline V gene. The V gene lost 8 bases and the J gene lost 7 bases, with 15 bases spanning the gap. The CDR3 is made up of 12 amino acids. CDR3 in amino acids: CSYRGGGNEQFF. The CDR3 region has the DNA TGCAGCTATCGAGGCGGAGGGAATGAGCAGTTCTTC.

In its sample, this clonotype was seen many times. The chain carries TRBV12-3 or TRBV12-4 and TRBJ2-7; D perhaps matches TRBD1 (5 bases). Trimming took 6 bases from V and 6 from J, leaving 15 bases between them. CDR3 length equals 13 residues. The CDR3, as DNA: TGTGCCAGCAGCCTAGGGTGGGGCGGCGAGCAGTACTTC. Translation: CASSLGWGGEQYF.

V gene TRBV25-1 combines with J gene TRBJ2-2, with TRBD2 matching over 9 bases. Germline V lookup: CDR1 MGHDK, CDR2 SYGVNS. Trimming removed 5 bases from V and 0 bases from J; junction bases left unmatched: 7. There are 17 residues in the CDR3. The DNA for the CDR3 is TGTGCCAGCAGTCGTGTAGCGGGAGTTGCGAACACCGGGGAGCTGTTTTTT. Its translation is CASSRVAGVANTGELFF.

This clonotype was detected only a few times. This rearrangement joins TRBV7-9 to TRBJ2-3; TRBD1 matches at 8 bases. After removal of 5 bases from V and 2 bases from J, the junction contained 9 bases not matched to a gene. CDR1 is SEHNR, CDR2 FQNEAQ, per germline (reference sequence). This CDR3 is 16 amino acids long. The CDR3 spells CASSPPGTGHTDTQYF. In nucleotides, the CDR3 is TGTGCCAGCAGCCCGCCCGGGACAGGTCACACAGATACGCAGTATTTT.

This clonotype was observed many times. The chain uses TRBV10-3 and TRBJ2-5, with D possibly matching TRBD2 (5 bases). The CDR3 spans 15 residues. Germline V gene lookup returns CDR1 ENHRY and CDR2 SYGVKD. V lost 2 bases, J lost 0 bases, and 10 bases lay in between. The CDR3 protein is CAISEALLDQETQYF. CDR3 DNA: TGTGCCATCAGTGAGGCACTACTAGACCAAGAGACCCAGTACTTC.

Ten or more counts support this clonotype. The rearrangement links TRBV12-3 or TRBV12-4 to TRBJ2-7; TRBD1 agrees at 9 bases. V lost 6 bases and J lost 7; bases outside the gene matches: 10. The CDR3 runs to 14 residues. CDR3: CASSSGTGIFEQYF. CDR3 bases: TGTGCCAGCAGCTCCGGGACAGGGATTTTTGAGCAGTACTTC.

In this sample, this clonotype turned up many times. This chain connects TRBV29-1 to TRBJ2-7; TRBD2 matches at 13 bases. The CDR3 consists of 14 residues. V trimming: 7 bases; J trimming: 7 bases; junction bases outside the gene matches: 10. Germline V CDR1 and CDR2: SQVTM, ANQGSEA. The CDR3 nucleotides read TGCAGCGCTGGGACTAGCGGGACGTTGAGGGAGCAGTACTTC. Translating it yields CSAGTSGTLREQYF.

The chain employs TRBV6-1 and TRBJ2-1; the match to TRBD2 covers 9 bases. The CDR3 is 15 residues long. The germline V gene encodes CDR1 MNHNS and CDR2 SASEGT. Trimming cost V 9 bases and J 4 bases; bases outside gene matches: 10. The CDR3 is CASEVGRGGYNEQFF. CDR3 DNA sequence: TGTGCCAGTGAGGTCGGGCGGGGGGGATACAATGAGCAGTTCTTC.

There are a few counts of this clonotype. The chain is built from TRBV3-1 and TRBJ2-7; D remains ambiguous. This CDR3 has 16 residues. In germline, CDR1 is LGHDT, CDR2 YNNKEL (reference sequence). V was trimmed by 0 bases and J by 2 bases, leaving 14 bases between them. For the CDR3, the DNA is TGTGCCAGCAGCCAAGATTTAAATGGCGGAACCTACGAGCAGTACTTC. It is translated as CASSQDLNGGTYEQYF.

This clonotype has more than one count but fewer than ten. CDR3 sequence (DNA): TGTGCCAGCAGCTTAGCCAGGGGGCCTGGGGCCAACGTCCTGACTTTC. It specifies CASSLARGPGANVLTF. The chain is built from TRBV7-8 and TRBJ2-6; TRBD1 matches 8 bases. CDR3 length equals 16 residues. The germline V gene has CDR1 SGHVS and CDR2 FQNEAQ. Losses at the gene ends were 0 bases for V and 2 bases for J; bases not matched to a gene: 0.

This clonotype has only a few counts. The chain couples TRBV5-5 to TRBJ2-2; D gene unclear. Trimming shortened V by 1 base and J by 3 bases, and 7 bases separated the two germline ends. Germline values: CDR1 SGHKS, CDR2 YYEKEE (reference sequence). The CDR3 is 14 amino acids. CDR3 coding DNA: TGTGCCAGCAGCTTGTGGCAGGACACCGGGGAGCTGTTTTTT. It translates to CASSLWQDTGELFF. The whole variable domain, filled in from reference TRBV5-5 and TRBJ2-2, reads DAGVTQSPTHLIKTRGQQVTLRCSPISGHKSVSWYQQVLGQGPQFIFQYYEKEERGRGNFPDRFSARQFPNYSSELNVNALLLGDSALYLCASSLWQDTGELFFGEGSRLTVL.

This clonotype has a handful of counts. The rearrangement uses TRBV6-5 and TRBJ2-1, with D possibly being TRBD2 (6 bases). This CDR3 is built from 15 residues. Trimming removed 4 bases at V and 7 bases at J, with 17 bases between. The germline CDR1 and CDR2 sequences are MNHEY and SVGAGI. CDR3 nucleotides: TGTGCCAGCAGTTCCCTGGGACTTCAGGGAAATGAGCAGTTCTTC. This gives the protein CASSSLGLQGNEQFF.

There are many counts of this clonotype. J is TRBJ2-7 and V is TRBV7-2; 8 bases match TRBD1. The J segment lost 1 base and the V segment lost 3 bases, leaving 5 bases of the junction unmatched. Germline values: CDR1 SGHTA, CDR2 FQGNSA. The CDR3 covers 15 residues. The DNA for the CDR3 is TGTGCCAGCAGCTTTCAGGGGGCTGGATCCTACGAGCAGTACTTC. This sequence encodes CASSFQGAGSYEQYF. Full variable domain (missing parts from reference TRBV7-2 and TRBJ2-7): GAGVSQSPSNKVTEKGKDVELRCDPISGHTALYWYRQSLGQGLEFLIYFQGNSAPDKSGLPSDRFSAERTGGSVSTLTIQRTQQEDSAVYLCASSFQGAGSYEQYFGPGTRLTVT.

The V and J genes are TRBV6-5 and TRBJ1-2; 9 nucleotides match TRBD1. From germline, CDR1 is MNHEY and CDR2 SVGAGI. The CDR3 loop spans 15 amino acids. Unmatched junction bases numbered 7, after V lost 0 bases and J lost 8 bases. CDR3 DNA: TGTGCCAGCAGTTACTCCCCGGGACAGGGAACAGGCTACACCTTC. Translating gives CASSYSPGQGTGYTF.

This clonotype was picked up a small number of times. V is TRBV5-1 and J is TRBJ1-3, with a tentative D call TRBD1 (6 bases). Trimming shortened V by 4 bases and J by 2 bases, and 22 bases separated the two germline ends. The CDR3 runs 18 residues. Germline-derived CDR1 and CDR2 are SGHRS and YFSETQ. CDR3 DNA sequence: TGCGCCAGCAGCCCAGTGGAAGCTCGTCAGGGGACTGGAAACACCATATATTTT. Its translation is CASSPVEARQGTGNTIYF.

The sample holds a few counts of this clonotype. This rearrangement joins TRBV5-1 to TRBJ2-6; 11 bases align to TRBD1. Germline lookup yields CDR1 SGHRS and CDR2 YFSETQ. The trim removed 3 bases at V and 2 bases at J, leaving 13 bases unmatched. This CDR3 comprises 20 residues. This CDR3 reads CASSYLGFGQGAAGANVLTF. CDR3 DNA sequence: TGCGCCAGCAGCTACCTCGGTTTTGGACAGGGGGCAGCTGGGGCCAACGTCCTGACTTTC.

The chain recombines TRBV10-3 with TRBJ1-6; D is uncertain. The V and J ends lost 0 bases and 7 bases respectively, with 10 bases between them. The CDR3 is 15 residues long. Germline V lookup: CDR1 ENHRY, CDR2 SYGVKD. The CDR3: CAISESMYSNSPLHF. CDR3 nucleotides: TGTGCCATCAGTGAGTCGATGTATAGCAATTCACCCCTCCACTTT.

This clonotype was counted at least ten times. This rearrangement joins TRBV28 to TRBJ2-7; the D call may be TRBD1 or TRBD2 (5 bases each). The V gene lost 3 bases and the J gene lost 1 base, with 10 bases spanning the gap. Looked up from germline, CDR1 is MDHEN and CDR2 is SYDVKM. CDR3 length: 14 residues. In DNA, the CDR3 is TGTGCCAGCAGTTTGATGGGGGATTCCTACGAGCAGTACTTC. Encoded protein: CASSLMGDSYEQYF.

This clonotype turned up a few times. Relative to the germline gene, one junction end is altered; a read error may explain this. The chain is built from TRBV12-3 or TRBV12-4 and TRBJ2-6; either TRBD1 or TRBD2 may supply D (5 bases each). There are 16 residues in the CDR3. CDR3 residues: CASSLGRISGANVLTF. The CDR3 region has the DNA TGTGCCAGCAGTTTGGGACGGATCTCTGGGGCTAACGTCCTGACTTTC.

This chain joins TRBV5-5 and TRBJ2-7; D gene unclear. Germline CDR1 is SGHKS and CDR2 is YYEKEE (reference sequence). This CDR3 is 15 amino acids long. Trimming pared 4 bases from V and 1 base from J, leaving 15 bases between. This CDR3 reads CASSAWYQQSYEQYF. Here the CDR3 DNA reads TGTGCCAGCAGCGCTTGGTACCAACAGTCCTACGAGCAGTACTTC.

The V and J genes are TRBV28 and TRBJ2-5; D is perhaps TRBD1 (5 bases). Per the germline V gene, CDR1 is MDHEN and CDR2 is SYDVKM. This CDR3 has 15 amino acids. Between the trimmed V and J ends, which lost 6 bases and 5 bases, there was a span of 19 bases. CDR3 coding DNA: TGTGCCAGCAGCCAGGGTGGCGTATCACGGGAGACCCAGTACTTC. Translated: CASSQGGVSRETQYF. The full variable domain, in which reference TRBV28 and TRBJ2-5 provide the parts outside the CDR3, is DVKVTQSSRYLVKRTGEKVFLECVQDMDHENMFWYRQDPGLGLRLIYFSYDVKMKEKGDIPEGYSVSREKKERFSLILESASTNQTSMYLCASSQGGVSRETQYFGPGTRLLVL.

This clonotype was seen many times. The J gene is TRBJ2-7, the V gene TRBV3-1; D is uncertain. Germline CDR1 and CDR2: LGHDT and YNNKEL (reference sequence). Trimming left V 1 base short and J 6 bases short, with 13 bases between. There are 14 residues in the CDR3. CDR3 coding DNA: TGTGCCAGCAGCCAAGGGAGATGGCAAAGCGAGCAGTACTTC. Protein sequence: CASSQGRWQSEQYF.

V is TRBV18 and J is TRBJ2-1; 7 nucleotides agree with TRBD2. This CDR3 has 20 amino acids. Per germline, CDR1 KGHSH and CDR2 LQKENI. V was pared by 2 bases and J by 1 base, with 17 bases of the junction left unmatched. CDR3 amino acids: CASSPNLLVSGRVSYNEQFF. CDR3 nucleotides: TGTGCCAGCTCACCAAACCTCCTAGTCTCAGGGAGGGTGTCCTACAATGAGCAGTTCTTC. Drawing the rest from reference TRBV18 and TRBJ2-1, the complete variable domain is NAGVMQNPRHLVRRRGQEARLRCSPMKGHSHVYWYRQLPEEGLKFMVYLQKENIIDESGMPKERFSAEFPKEGPSILRIQQVVRGDSAAYFCASSPNLLVSGRVSYNEQFFGPGTRLTVL.

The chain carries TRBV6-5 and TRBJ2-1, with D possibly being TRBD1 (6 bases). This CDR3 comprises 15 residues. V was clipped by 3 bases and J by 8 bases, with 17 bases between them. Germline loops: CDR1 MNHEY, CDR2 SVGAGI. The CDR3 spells CASSYQQGNLDEQFF. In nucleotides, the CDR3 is TGTGCCAGCAGTTATCAACAGGGTAATTTGGATGAGCAGTTCTTC.

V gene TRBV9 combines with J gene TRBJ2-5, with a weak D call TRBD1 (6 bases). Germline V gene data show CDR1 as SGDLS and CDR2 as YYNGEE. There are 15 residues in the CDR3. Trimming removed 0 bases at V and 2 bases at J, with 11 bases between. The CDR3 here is CASSVALGQQETQYF. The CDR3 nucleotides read TGTGCCAGCAGCGTAGCCTTGGGACAACAAGAGACCCAGTACTTC.

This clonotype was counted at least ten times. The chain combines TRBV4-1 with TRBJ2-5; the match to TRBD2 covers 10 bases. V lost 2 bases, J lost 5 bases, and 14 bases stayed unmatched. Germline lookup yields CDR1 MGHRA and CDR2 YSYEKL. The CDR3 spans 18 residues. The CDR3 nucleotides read TGCGCCAGCAGCCAATTGTTTATGAAGCGGGAGGGCCCGGAGACCCAGTACTTC. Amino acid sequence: CASSQLFMKREGPETQYF.